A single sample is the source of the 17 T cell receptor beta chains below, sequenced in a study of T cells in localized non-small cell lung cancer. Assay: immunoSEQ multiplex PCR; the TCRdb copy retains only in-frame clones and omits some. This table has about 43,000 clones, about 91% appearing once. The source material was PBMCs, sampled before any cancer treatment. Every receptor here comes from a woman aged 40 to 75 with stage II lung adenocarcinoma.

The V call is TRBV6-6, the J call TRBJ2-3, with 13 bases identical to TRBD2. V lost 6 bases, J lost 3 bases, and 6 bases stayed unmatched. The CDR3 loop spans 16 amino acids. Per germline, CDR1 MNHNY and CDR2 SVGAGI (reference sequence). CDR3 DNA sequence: TGTGCCAGCAGCCCACTAGCGGGAGGGCCTACAGATACGCAGTATTTT. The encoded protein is CASSPLAGGPTDTQYF.

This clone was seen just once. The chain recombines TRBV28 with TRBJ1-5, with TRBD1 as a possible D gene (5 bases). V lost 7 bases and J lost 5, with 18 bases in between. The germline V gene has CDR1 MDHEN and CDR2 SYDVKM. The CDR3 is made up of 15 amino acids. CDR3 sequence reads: CASTIADTTYQPQHF. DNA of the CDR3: TGTGCCAGCACTATAGCGGACACCACTTATCAGCCCCAGCATTTT. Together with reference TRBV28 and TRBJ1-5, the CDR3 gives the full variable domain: DVKVTQSSRYLVKRTGEKVFLECVQDMDHENMFWYRQDPGLGLRLIYFSYDVKMKEKGDIPEGYSVSREKKERFSLILESASTNQTSMYLCASTIADTTYQPQHFGDGTRLSIL.

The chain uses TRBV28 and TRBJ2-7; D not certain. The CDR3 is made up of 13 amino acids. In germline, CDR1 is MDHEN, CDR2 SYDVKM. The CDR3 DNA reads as TGTGCAGTGACCGGACGCAGCTCCTACGAGCAGTACTTC. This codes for CAVTGRSSYEQYF.

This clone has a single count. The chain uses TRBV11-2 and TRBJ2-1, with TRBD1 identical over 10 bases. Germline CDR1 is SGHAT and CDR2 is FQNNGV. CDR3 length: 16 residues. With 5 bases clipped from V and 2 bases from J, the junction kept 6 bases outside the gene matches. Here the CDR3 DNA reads TGTGCCAGCAGCGACAGGGGGCTCAGGACCTACAATGAGCAGTTCTTC. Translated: CASSDRGLRTYNEQFF.

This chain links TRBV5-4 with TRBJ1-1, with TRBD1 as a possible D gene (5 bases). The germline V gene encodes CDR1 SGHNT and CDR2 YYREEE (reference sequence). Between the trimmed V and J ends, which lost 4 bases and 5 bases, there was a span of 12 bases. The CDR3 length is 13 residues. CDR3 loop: CASSPREGTEAFF. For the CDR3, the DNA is TGTGCCAGCAGCCCCAGGGAGGGGACTGAAGCTTTCTTT.

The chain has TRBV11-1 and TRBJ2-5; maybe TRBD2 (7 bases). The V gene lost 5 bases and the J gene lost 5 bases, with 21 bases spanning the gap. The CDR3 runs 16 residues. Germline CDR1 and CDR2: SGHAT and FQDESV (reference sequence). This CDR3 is CASSANVGGPYETQYF. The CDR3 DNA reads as TGTGCCAGCAGCGCAAACGTGGGGGGGCCGTATGAGACCCAGTACTTC. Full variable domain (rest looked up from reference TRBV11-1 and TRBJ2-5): EAEVAQSPRYKITEKSQAVAFWCDPISGHATLYWYRQILGQGPELLVQFQDESVVDDSQLPKDRFSAERLKGVDSTLKIQPAELGDSAMYLCASSANVGGPYETQYFGPGTRLLVL.

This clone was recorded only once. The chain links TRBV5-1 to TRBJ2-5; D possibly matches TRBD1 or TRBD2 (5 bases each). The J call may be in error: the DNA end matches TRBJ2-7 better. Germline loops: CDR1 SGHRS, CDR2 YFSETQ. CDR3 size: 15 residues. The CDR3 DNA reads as TGCGCCAGCAGCTCCCCCGGGACGGACACCTACGAGCAGTACTTC. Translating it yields CASSSPGTDTYEQYF.

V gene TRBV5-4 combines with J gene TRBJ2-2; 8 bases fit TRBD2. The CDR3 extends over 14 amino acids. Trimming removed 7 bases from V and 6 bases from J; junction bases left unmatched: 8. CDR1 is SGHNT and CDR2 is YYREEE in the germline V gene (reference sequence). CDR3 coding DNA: TGTGCCAGCTCCGGGACTAGTGGTGCCGGGGAGCTGTTTTTT. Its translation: CASSGTSGAGELFF.

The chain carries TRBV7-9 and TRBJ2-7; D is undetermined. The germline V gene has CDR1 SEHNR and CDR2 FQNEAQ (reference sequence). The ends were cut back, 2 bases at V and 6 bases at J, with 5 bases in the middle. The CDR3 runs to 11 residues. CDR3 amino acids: CASSLSREQYF. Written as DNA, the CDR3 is TGTGCCAGCAGCTTAAGCCGCGAGCAGTACTTC.

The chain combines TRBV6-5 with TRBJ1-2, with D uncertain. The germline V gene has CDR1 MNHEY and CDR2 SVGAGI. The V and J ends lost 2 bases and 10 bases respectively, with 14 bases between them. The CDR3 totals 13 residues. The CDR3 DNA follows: TGTGCCAGCAGTTACGATCCTAGTGGGGTCTACACCTTC. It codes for CASSYDPSGVYTF.

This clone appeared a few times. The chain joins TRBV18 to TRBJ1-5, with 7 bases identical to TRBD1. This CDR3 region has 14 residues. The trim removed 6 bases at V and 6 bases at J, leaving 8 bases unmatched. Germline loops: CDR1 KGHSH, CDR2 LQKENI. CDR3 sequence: CASSPTGSLQPQHF. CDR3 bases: TGTGCCAGCTCTCCGACAGGGTCCCTTCAGCCCCAGCATTTT.

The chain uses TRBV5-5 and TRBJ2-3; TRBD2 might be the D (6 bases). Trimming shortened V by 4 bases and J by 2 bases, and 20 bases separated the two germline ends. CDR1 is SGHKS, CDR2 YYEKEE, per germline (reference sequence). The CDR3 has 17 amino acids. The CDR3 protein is CASSRLWRETITDTQYF. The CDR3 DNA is TGTGCCAGCAGCCGATTATGGAGGGAAACCATCACAGATACGCAGTATTTT.

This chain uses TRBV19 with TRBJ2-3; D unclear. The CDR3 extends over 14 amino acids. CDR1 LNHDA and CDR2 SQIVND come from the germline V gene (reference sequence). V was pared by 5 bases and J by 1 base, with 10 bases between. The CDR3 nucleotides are TGTGCCAGTAGTCCCCTGGCTGGCACAGATACGCAGTATTTT. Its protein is CASSPLAGTDTQYF.

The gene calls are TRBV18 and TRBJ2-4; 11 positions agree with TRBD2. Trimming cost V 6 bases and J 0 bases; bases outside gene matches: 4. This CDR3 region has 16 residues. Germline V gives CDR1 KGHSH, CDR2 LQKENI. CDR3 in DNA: TGTGCCAGCTCGCTAGCGGGGGGCCTAGCCAAAAACATTCAGTACTTC. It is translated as CASSLAGGLAKNIQYF.

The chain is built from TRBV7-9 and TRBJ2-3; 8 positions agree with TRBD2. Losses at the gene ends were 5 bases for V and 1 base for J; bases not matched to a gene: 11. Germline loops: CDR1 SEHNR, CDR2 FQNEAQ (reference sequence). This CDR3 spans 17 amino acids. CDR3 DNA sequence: TGTGCCAGCAGCCCCGGGGTAGCGGGGCAGGGCACAGATACGCAGTATTTT. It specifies CASSPGVAGQGTDTQYF.

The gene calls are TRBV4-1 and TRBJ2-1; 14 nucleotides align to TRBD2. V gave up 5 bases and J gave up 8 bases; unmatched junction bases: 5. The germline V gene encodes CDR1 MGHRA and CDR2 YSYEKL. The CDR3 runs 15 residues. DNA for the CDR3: TGCGCCAGCAGCTCGGAGGGACTAGCGGGAGATGAGCAGTTCTTC. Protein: CASSSEGLAGDEQFF.

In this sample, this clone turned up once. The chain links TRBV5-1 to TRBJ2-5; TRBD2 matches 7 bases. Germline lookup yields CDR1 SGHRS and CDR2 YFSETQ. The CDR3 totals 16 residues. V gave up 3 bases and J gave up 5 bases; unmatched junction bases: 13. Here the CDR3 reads CASSSGSSRGRETQYF. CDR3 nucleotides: TGCGCCAGCAGCTCAGGTTCGTCGCGGGGGAGGGAGACCCAGTACTTC. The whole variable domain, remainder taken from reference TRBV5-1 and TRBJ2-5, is KAGVTQTPRYLIKTRGQQVTLSCSPISGHRSVSWYQQTPGQGLQFLFEYFSETQRNKGNFPGRFSGRQFSNSRSEMNVSTLELGDSALYLCASSSGSSRGRETQYFGPGTRLLVL.